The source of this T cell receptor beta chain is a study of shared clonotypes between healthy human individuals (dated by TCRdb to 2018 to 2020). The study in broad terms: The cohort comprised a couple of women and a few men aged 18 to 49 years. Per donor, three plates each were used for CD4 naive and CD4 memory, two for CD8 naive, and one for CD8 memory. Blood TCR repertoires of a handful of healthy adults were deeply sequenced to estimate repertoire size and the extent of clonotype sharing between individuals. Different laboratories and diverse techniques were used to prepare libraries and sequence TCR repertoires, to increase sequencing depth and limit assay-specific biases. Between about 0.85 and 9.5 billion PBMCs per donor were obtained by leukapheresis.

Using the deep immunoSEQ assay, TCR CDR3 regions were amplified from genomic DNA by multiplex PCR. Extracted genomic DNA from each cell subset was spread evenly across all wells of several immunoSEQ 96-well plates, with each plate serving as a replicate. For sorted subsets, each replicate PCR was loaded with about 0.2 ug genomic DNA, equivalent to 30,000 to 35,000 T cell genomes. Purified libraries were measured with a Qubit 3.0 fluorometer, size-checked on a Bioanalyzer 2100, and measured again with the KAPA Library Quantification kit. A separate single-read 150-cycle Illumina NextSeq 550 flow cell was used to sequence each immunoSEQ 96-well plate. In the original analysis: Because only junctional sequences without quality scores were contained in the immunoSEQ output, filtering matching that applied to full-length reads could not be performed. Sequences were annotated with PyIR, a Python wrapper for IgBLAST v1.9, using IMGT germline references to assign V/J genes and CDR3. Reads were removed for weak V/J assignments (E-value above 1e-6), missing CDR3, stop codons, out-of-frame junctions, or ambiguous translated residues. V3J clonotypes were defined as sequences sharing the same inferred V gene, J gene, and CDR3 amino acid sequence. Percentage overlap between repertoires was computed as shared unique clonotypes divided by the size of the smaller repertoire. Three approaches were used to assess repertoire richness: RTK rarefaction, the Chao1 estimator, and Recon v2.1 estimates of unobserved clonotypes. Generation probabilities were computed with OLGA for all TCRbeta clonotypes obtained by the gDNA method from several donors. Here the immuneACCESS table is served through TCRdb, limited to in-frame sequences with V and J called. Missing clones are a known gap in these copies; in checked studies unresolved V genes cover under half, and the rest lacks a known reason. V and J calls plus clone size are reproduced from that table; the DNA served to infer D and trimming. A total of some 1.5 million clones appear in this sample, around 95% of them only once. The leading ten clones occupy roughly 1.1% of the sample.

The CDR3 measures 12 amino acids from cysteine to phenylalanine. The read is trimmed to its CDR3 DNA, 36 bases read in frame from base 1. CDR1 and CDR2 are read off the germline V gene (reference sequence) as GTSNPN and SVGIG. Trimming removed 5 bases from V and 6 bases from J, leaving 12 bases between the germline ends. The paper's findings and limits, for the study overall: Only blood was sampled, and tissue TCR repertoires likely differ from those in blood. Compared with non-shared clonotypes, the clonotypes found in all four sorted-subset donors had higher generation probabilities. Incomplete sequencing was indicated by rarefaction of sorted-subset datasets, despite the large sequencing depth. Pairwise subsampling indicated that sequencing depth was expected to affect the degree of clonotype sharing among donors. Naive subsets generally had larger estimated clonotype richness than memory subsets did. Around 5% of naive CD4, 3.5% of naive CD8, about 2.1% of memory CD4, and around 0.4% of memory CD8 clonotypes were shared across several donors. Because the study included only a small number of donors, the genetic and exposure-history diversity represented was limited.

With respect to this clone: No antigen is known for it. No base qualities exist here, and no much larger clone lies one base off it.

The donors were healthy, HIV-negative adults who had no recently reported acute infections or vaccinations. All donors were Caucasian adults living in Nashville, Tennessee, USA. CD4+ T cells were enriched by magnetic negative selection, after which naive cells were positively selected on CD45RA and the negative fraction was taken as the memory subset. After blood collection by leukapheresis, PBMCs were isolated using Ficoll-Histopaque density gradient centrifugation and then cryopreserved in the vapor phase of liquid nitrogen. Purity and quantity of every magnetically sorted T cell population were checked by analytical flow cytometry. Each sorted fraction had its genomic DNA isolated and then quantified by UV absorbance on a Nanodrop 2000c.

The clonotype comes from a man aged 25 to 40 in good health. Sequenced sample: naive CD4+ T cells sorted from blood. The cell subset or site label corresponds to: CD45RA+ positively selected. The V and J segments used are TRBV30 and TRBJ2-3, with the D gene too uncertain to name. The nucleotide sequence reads TGTGCCTGGGCGGTGAACCCCGATACGCAGTATTTT. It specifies CAWAVNPDTQYF.